This TCR beta chain derives from a study of regulatory T cells in long-lasting Graves disease. Time point in this sample: newly diagnosed GD, antithyroid drugs for less than 3 months. After RNA was extracted from PBMCs, the TCR library was made from it. Germline V CDR1 and CDR2: KGHDR, SFDVKD. Trimming shortened V by 10 bases and J by 1 base, and 15 bases separated the two germline ends. This CDR3 has 14 residues. Sequencing libraries for TCR beta were prepared with iRepertoire HTBI primers and Arm-PCR of CDR3 regions. TCRdb recomputed calls from the multiplex PCR reads with MiXCR, one row per CDR3 protein. The sample carries some 460,000 distinct CDR3 sequences, about a sixth recorded once. Whole-study findings and limits: Persistent-disease Graves' patients showed less TCR diversity than new cases.

This clonotype was detected many times. What it binds is not known. Another study also made use of these data, one on T cells in Graves' hyperthyroidism and ophthalmopathy. That source notes: Hyperthyroidism in the patients, aged 18 to 65, was newly diagnosed and under 2 months in duration. Uncontrolled infection, other autoimmune disease, pregnancy or lactation led to exclusion.

This specimen was peripheral blood mononuclear cells (PBMCs), taken at new diagnosis, from a patient treated with antithyroid drugs. This sequence was found in a man aged 40-50 years with Graves disease. The chain links TRBV24-1 to TRBJ2-5, with TRBD2 as a possible D gene (5 bases). The CDR3 loop reads CATQEAVGQETQYF. CDR3 DNA: TGTGCCACGCAGGAGGCCGTCGGCCAAGAGACCCAGTACTTC.